The sample holds one count of the clone carrying this T cell receptor beta chain. The table came from immunoSEQ multiplex PCR; TCRdb's copy has only in-frame clones and leaves some out. The sample lists some 70,000 clones, about 90% occurring once. This sample is part of a study of blood T cell repertoires in COVID-19. About the study: The samples span acute and convalescent COVID-19 from the United States, Italy and Spain. Sample material is recorded as cDNA or gDNA derived from T cells, B-cell-depleted T cells, or PBMCs.

This CDR3 comprises 15 residues. Looked up from germline, CDR1 is MNHEY and CDR2 is SVGAGI. Trimming at V came to 6 bases and at J to 5 bases, leaving 7 bases not matched to a gene. The rearrangement joins TRBV6-5 to TRBJ2-7; 13 positions agree with TRBD2. The sample consisted of peripheral blood. This clonotype was sampled from a man over 45 with acute or convalescent COVID-19. In nucleotides, the CDR3 is TGTGCCAGCAGCCGACTAGCGGGAGGTAATGACGAGCAGTACTTC. Translated, it gives CASSRLAGGNDEQYF.